Listed below are T cell receptor beta chains from one sample, sequenced in a study of regulatory T cells in long-lasting Graves disease. TCRdb ran MiXCR on the multiplex PCR reads and lists one entry per CDR3 protein. The sample lists around 400,000 distinct CDR3 sequences; about 16% were seen once. The sequencing used peripheral blood mononuclear cells (PBMCs), collected at new diagnosis, from a patient treated with antithyroid drugs. The receptors shown here come from a female donor with Graves disease. Each CDR3 is given with its conserved first and last residue. A D gene is named only where the DNA matches it firmly. Size is omitted from some rows. Given values are once, few, many or a class for expanded clones.

DNA: TGTGCCAGCTCACAACGGACAGGGCGCGAGCAGTACTTC
CDR3: CASSQRTGREQYF
V: TRBV18
D: TRBD1
size: .
J: TRBJ2-7

DNA: TGCGCCAGCAGCTTCTTTTCGGGTTCTATGACTAAGGGCACAGATACGCAGTATTTT
CDR3: CASSFFSGSMTKGTDTQYF
V: TRBV5-1
D: .
size: many
J: TRBJ2-3

DNA: TGCAGCGTTGCGAGCGACTCCTACGAGCAGTACTTC
CDR3: CSVASDSYEQYF
V: TRBV29-1
D: .
size: .
J: TRBJ2-7

DNA: TGTGCCAGCACCCCGGGAAACACCGGGGAGCTGTTTTTT
CDR3: CASTPGNTGELFF
V: TRBV12-3/TRBV12-4
D: .
size: many
J: TRBJ2-2

DNA: TGTGCCAGTAGTCTCACAGGGGTCGGCGCTGAAGCTTTCTTT
CDR3: CASSLTGVGAEAFF
V: TRBV19
D: TRBD1
size: many
J: TRBJ1-1

DNA: TGTGCCAGCAGTCAAATTCAACGGGCAGGGCGGCCCTATGGCTACACCTTC
CDR3: CASSQIQRAGRPYGYTF
V: TRBV3-1
D: .
size: .
J: TRBJ1-2

DNA: TGTGCCAGCAGCGAAAGACTAGTCGCAGATACGCAGTATTTT
CDR3: CASSERLVADTQYF
V: TRBV9
D: .
size: few
J: TRBJ2-3

DNA: TGTGCCAGCAGTTACGATCCGCGGCAGGACTATAATTCACCCCTCCACTTT
CDR3: CASSYDPRQDYNSPLHF
V: TRBV6-2/TRBV6-3
D: .
size: .
J: TRBJ1-6

DNA: TGTGCTAGTGGTCCAGGACAGGGGCTCCCAGATACGCAGTATTTT
CDR3: CASGPGQGLPDTQYF
V: TRBV12-5
D: TRBD1
size: .
J: TRBJ2-3

DNA: TGCGCCAGCAGCCAAACAGGGTATAATGAAAAACTGTTTTTT
CDR3: CASSQTGYNEKLFF
V: TRBV4-1
D: .
size: .
J: TRBJ1-4

DNA: TGTGCCAGCAGGACATTAGGGTGGAGGAGAGACAGACTGAACACTGAAGCTTTCTTT
CDR3: CASRTLGWRRDRLNTEAFF
V: TRBV7-2
D: .
size: many
J: TRBJ1-1

DNA: TGTGCCAGCAGTTACGAACGGCAGGGGGTCCCACTTAATCAGCCCCAGCATTTT
CDR3: CASSYERQGVPLNQPQHF
V: TRBV6-2/TRBV6-3
D: TRBD1
size: many
J: TRBJ1-5

DNA: TGCGCCAGCAGCCAAGAGATTCCCCCCGATGAGCAGTTCTTC
CDR3: CASSQEIPPDEQFF
V: TRBV4-1
D: .
size: .
J: TRBJ2-1

DNA: TGTGCCAGCAGCTTAGAAAGGGAGGGGGCGAACACCGGGGAGCTGTTTTTT
CDR3: CASSLEREGANTGELFF
V: TRBV11-2
D: .
size: .
J: TRBJ2-2

DNA: TGTGCCAGCAGTCTCCGGAGCGGGACTAAAGAGACCCAGTACTTC
CDR3: CASSLRSGTKETQYF
V: TRBV28
D: TRBD2
size: many
J: TRBJ2-5

DNA: TGTGCCAGCAGCCCCGCCTTACAGGGGAATGGCTACACCTTC
CDR3: CASSPALQGNGYTF
V: TRBV7-9
D: TRBD1
size: many
J: TRBJ1-2

DNA: TGTGCCAGCAGTTTTCAGCTGAACACTGAAGCTTTCTTT
CDR3: CASSFQLNTEAFF
V: TRBV12-3/TRBV12-4
D: .
size: many
J: TRBJ1-1

DNA: TGCAGTGCTAGGGCCTTCCTGACGGGGGAGGTGGGTAACACTGAAGCTTTCTTT
CDR3: CSARAFLTGEVGNTEAFF
V: TRBV20-1
D: .
size: once
J: TRBJ1-1

DNA: TGCGCCAGCAGCCACCGCCTAGCGGGAGGGCCTCAGAGTCGTGAGCAGTTCTTC
CDR3: CASSHRLAGGPQSREQFF
V: TRBV4-1
D: TRBD2
size: many
J: TRBJ2-1

DNA: TGTGCCAGCAGTGGCCCGACAGGGGAGTCCTACAATGAGCAGTTCTTC
CDR3: CASSGPTGESYNEQFF
V: TRBV2
D: TRBD1
size: many
J: TRBJ2-1

DNA: TGTGCCAGCAGCTTAGGGCTCGGCGAACGCTCCTACGAGCAGTACTTC
CDR3: CASSLGLGERSYEQYF
V: TRBV7-9
D: .
size: many
J: TRBJ2-7

DNA: TGTGCCAGCCAATCGCAAGAGACCCAGTACTTC
CDR3: CASQSQETQYF
V: TRBV28
D: .
size: many
J: TRBJ2-5

DNA: TGCGCCAGCAGCCAAGATGGGGGGCGGGGAGCGGGAGATGCCGAGCAGTACTTC
CDR3: CASSQDGGRGAGDAEQYF
V: TRBV4-3
D: TRBD2
size: .
J: TRBJ2-7

DNA: TGTGCCAGCAGCCCGGGGACAGGGGGGGACGAGCAGTACTTC
CDR3: CASSPGTGGDEQYF
V: TRBV7-3
D: TRBD1
size: few
J: TRBJ2-7

DNA: TGTGCCAGCAGCCGGGACTCGGGAAACATTCAGTACTTC
CDR3: CASSRDSGNIQYF
V: TRBV7-9
D: .
size: .
J: TRBJ2-4

DNA: TGTGCCAGCAGCTTCTCCCCGTGGGGACAGGGGGCGGAGACCCAGTACTTC
CDR3: CASSFSPWGQGAETQYF
V: TRBV7-7
D: TRBD1
size: .
J: TRBJ2-5

DNA: TGTGCCTGCTCTGGGGACGGGACAGCGGGCTACGAGCAGTACTTC
CDR3: CACSGDGTAGYEQYF
V: TRBV7-2
D: .
size: .
J: TRBJ2-7

DNA: TGTGCCAGCAGTGGTATTGGCGCCGGGACCCCGGGGTCCGGGGAGCTGTTTTTT
CDR3: CASSGIGAGTPGSGELFF
V: TRBV28
D: .
size: many
J: TRBJ2-2

DNA: TGTGCCAGCAGCTTTGACGTTACGCAGTATTTT
CDR3: CASSFDVTQYF
V: TRBV11-2
D: .
size: many
J: TRBJ2-3

DNA: TGCAGTGCTAGAGATAGGACTAGCGGACGCTACGAGCAGTACTTC
CDR3: CSARDRTSGRYEQYF
V: TRBV20-1
D: TRBD2
size: many
J: TRBJ2-7

DNA: TGCGCCAGCAGGGGACTAGCGGGAGGTGGCGACGAGCAGTACTTC
CDR3: CASRGLAGGGDEQYF
V: TRBV5-1
D: TRBD2
size: .
J: TRBJ2-7

DNA: TGTGCCAGCAGCGCCGGGACAGGCTACGAGCAGTACTTC
CDR3: CASSAGTGYEQYF
V: TRBV5-5
D: TRBD1
size: many
J: TRBJ2-7

DNA: TGTGCTAGTGGTTTGGTACGGTCGGGGACAACGGATGGCTACACCTTC
CDR3: CASGLVRSGTTDGYTF
V: TRBV12-5
D: .
size: many
J: TRBJ1-2

DNA: TGCAGTGCTAGAGGGGGGGGATTAAGTGAAAAACTGTTTTTT
CDR3: CSARGGGLSEKLFF
V: TRBV20-1
D: .
size: few
J: TRBJ1-4

DNA: TGTGCCAGCAGTCTGGTCTTTCCGGGACGAGGGGAGACCCAGTACTTC
CDR3: CASSLVFPGRGETQYF
V: TRBV27
D: .
size: many
J: TRBJ2-5

DNA: TGTGCCACCCAAGGGACAGGCGGGGTCGATGAGCAGTTCTTC
CDR3: CATQGTGGVDEQFF
V: TRBV24-1
D: TRBD1
size: few
J: TRBJ2-1

DNA: TGTGCCAGCAGGGAGATTTGGACAGAATCGAACACTGAAGCTTTCTTT
CDR3: CASREIWTESNTEAFF
V: TRBV6-2/TRBV6-3
D: .
size: many
J: TRBJ1-1

DNA: TGTGCCACCAGCAGAGATGTGAGGGGGCTACAGCCCCAGCATTTT
CDR3: CATSRDVRGLQPQHF
V: TRBV15
D: TRBD1
size: many
J: TRBJ1-5

DNA: TGCAGTCAGGCCAGGGGTTCCACTGAAGCTTTCTTT
CDR3: CSQARGSTEAFF
V: TRBV20-1
D: .
size: few
J: TRBJ1-1

DNA: TGTGCCAGCAGTGCGTGGGACAGGGGGAGCTCCTACGAGCAGTACTTC
CDR3: CASSAWDRGSSYEQYF
V: TRBV12-3/TRBV12-4
D: TRBD1
size: many
J: TRBJ2-7

DNA: TGCAGCGTTGAGGAAGGGTCTGACCAAGAGACCCAGTACTTC
CDR3: CSVEEGSDQETQYF
V: TRBV29-1
D: .
size: many
J: TRBJ2-5

DNA: TGCGCCAGCAGCCAAGATTTGCTTAATGAGCAGTTCTTC
CDR3: CASSQDLLNEQFF
V: TRBV4-3
D: .
size: few
J: TRBJ2-1

DNA: TGTGCCAGCCGAGGGACTAGCAGCTACAATGAGCAGTTCTTC
CDR3: CASRGTSSYNEQFF
V: TRBV19
D: TRBD2
size: few
J: TRBJ2-1